The 10 T cell receptor beta chains listed next were all sequenced from one sample in a study of T cell clonality in common variable immunodeficiency (dated by TCRdb to the mid-2010s). These TCRs are of unknown antigen specificity. Broad study findings and their caveats: CVID TCRbeta sequences were reported to have fewer deletions and N-nucleotide insertions and to lack highly modified clones with 13 or more V deletions.

The method was the immunoSEQ multiplex PCR assay. The table was pulled from immuneACCESS by TCRdb, which kept in-frame rearrangements only. Such tables lose some clones; where checked, under half of the loss comes from unresolved V genes, and the rest has no known cause. The table puts about 28,000 clones in this sample, none counted just once. The ten largest make up approximately 3.1% of the sample. The sequencing sample was made of peripheral blood mononuclear cells. The source is a human donor with common variable immunodeficiency.

This clone was counted a few times. The read ends 3 residues shy of where the CDR3 ends; the end is completed using the germline J gene. This rearrangement joins TRBV7-3 to TRBJ2-2; 9 bases are shared with TRBD1. Germline values: CDR1 SGHTA, CDR2 FQGTGA. This CDR3 has 14 amino acids. V shed 5 bases, J shed 6 bases, and the junction held 4 bases outside the gene matches. The sequenced part of the CDR3 DNA is TGTGCCAGCAGCCGGGACAGGGCGTCCGGGGAG. This codes for CASSRDRASGE. The entire CDR3 protein is CASSRDRASGELFF.

This clone was seen a few times. The sequence runs out 3 residues before the end of the CDR3; the remainder is reconstructed from the germline J gene. The chain couples TRBV7-2 to TRBJ1-1; D perhaps matches TRBD1 (5 bases). The germline V and J ends were trimmed by 5 bases and 1 base, with 14 bases remaining between them. The germline CDR1 and CDR2 sequences are SGHTA and FQGNSA. The CDR3 runs to 15 residues. The DNA read from the CDR3 is TGTGCCAGCAGCCCCTCCGGGACTCAGAACACTGAA. Its translation: CASSPSGTQNTE. The full CDR3 sequence reads CASSPSGTQNTEAFF.

This clone appeared a few times. Coverage ceases 3 residues before the CDR3 finishes, and the germline J gene fills in the end. The same CDR3 also results from other DNA sequences found in this sample. The V gene is TRBV19, the J gene TRBJ2-7; D is uncertain. The CDR3 runs 14 residues. V was pared by 3 bases and J by 0 bases, with 9 bases between. CDR1 is LNHDA, CDR2 SQIVND, per germline (reference sequence). The CDR3 is CASSIRYPSYEQYF. The part of the CDR3 DNA that was read is TGTGCCAGTAGTATCAGGTATCCCTCCTACGAG.

About this clone: The observed sequence ends 3 residues before the CDR3 terminus, with the missing tail filled in from the germline J gene. The chain employs TRBV11-1 and TRBJ2-7; tentatively, D is TRBD2 (6 bases). In germline, CDR1 is SGHAT, CDR2 FQDESV (reference sequence). This CDR3 has 15 amino acids. V lost 7 bases to trimming and J lost 0 bases, with 16 bases between them. The CDR3 region is CASTISGESSYEQYF. The part of the CDR3 DNA that was read is TGTGCCAGCACCATTTCGGGGGAGAGCTCCTACGAG.

A remark on this clone: The observed sequence ends 3 residues before the CDR3 terminus, with the missing tail filled in from the germline J gene. The chain uses TRBV5-1 and TRBJ2-3; 8 nucleotides align to TRBD2. V trimming: 3 bases; J trimming: 5 bases; junction bases outside the gene matches: 5. Germline lookup yields CDR1 SGHRS and CDR2 YFSETQ. This CDR3 is built from 14 residues. The CDR3 region is CASSSSGGGDTQYF. CDR3 DNA, as far as it was read: TGCGCCAGCAGCTCGAGCGGGGGTGGAGATACG.

A word on this clone: With the read ending 3 residues before the CDR3 end, the germline J gene is used to fill in that end. This sequence joins TRBV5-1 and TRBJ2-1; possible D gene TRBD2, 6 bases. The CDR3 is 15 residues long. Germline loops: CDR1 SGHRS, CDR2 YFSETQ. Trimming took off 2 bases at V and 2 bases at J, with 11 bases between the two ends. The CDR3 is CASSFSEGPYNEQFF. Incomplete CDR3 DNA: TGCGCCAGCAGCTTTTCGGAGGGGCCCTACAATGAG.

As for this clone: Its ends do not fully match the called genes, so a read error is possible. The sequenced fragment ends 3 residues before the CDR3 boundary, so the rest is inferred from the germline J gene. The chain links TRBV2 to TRBJ2-5; D unresolved. The V gene's germline CDR1 is SNHLY and CDR2 FYNNEI. CDR3 length equals 14 residues. The chain's CDR3 is CASGEEGSGETQYF. CDR3 DNA, as far as it was read: TGTGCCAGCGGTGAGGAAGGGTCTGGGGAGACC.

This clone was seen at least ten times. The observed sequence ends 3 residues before the CDR3 terminus, with the missing tail filled in from the germline J gene. V and J are TRBV20-1 and TRBJ2-5, with 15 bases matching TRBD2. The CDR3 contains 16 residues. The V segment lost 5 bases and the J segment 1 base; nucleotides outside the gene matches: 5. Germline V gene lookup returns CDR1 DFQATT and CDR2 SNEGSKA (reference sequence). CDR3: CSASGTSGGPQETQYF. CDR3 DNA, as far as it was read: TGCAGTGCTTCCGGGACTAGCGGGGGGCCCCAAGAGACC.

On this clone itself: The read ends 3 residues before the CDR3 terminus; that terminus is restored from the germline J gene. The genes are TRBV19 and TRBJ2-3; D unresolved. Per germline, CDR1 LNHDA and CDR2 SQIVND (reference sequence). The CDR3 spans 15 residues. Trimming shortened V by 3 bases and J by 2 bases, and 12 bases separated the two germline ends. CDR3 sequence: CASSIGAKNTDTQYF. Partial CDR3 DNA: TGTGCCAGTAGTATCGGTGCAAAGAACACAGATACG.

In its sample, this clone was seen many times. The read comes to an end 3 residues before the CDR3 does, leaving the germline J gene to fill in the end. V is TRBV5-1 and J is TRBJ1-2; 8 bases align to TRBD1. The CDR3 is 15 residues long. Looked up from germline, CDR1 is SGHRS and CDR2 is YFSETQ. The DNA read from the CDR3 is TGCGCCAGCAGCTTTCGGACAGGGTCCCATGGAGGC. It codes for CASSFRTGSHGG. The entire CDR3 sequence reads CASSFRTGSHGGYTF.